The clone carrying this TCR beta chain was seen just once. Its matching antigen is unknown. Other DNA variants within this sample encode the same CDR3. Primers for the PCR totalled 60 Vbeta and 13 Jbeta. As processed by the authors: Approximately 11 million of tens of millions of unique TCR beta chains were shared, per a later count. The table came from immunoSEQ multiplex PCR; TCRdb's copy has only in-frame clones and leaves some out. Clone size and the V and J calls come from that table; the DNA yielded D and trimming. The table has roughly 220,000 clones, approximately 70% seen once. The data belong to a study of cytomegalovirus exposure and HLA in healthy donors. Study-wide findings and caveats: A later analysis associated under 20,000 TCR beta sequences with HLA alleles at a 0.05 false discovery rate. 150 or so TCR beta chains were listed as cytomegalovirus-associated. Looking again later, the authors saw that most CMV-associated TCR beta chains seemed HLA-restricted.

The TCR comes from a man between 35 and 55 years old in good health and CMV-seropositive. The sample was PBMCs.

The CDR3 DNA sequence: TGTGCCAGCAGCTCTGGGCAGGGATACACCGGGGAGCTGTTTTTT. This gives the protein CASSSGQGYTGELFF. This sequence joins TRBV5-4 and TRBJ2-2, with D possibly TRBD1 on 5 matching bases. This CDR3 region has 15 residues. The germline V gene encodes CDR1 SGHNT and CDR2 YYREEE (reference sequence). The V gene lost 3 bases and the J gene lost 3 bases, with 12 bases spanning the gap.